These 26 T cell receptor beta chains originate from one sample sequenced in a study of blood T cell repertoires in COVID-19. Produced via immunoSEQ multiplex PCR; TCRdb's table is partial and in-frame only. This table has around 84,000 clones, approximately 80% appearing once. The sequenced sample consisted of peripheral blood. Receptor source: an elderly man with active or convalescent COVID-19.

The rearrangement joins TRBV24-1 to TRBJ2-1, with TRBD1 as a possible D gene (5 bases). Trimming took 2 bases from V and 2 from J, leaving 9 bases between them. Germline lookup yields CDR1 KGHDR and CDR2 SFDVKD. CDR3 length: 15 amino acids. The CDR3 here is CATSDSQGPYNEQFF. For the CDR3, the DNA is TGTGCCACCAGTGATTCGCAGGGCCCCTACAATGAGCAGTTCTTC.

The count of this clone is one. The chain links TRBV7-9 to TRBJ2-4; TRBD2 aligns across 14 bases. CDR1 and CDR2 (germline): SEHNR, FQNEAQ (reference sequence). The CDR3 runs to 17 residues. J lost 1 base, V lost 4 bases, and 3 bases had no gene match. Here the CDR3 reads CASSSTSGRAAKNIQYF. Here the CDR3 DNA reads TGTGCCAGCAGCTCGACTAGCGGGAGGGCGGCCAAAAACATTCAGTACTTC.

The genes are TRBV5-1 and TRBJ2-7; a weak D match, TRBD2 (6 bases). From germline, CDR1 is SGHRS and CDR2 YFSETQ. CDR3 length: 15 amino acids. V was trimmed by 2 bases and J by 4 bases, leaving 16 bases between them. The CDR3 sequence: CASSLRAGMAYEQYV. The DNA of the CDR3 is TGCGCCAGCAGCTTACGGGCGGGAATGGCGTACGAGCAGTACGTC.

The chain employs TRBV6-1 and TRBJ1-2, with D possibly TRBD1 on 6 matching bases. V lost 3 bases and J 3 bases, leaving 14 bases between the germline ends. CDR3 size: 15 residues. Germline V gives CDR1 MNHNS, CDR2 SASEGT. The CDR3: CASSEGGGADYGYTF. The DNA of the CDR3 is TGTGCCAGCAGTGAGGGGGGGGGCGCTGACTATGGCTACACCTTC.

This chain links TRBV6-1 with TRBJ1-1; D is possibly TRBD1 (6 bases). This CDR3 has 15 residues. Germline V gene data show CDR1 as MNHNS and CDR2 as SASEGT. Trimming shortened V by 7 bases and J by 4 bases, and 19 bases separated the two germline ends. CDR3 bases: TGTGCCAGCACAAACAAACAGGGTGGGGGCACTGAAGCTTTCTTT. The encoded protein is CASTNKQGGGTEAFF.

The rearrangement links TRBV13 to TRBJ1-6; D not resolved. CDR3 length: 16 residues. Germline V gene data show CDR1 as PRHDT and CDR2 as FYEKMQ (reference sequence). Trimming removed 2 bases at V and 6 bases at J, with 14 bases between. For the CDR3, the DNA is TGTGCCAGCAGCTTACGATCAGGAAATCCTAATTCACCCCTCCACTTT. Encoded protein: CASSLRSGNPNSPLHF.

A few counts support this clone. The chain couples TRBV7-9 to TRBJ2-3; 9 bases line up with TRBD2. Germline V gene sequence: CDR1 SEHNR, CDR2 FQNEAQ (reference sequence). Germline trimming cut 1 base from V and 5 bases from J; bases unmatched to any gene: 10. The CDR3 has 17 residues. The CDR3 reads CASSLGSWRGGIDTQYF. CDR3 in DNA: TGTGCCAGCAGCTTAGGATCCTGGCGGGGGGGCATAGATACGCAGTATTTT.

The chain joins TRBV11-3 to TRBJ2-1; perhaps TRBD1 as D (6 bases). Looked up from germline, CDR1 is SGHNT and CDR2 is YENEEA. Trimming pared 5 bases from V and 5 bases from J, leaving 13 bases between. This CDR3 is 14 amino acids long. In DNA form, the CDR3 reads TGTGCCAGCAGCCCAATCAGGGGAAACAATGAGCAGTTCTTC. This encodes CASSPIRGNNEQFF.

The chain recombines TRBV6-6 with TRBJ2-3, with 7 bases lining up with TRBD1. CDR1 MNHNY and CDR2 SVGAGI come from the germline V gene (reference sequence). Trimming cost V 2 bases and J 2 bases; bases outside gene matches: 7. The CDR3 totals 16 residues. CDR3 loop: CASSYAGTDPTDTQYF. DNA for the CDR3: TGTGCCAGCAGTTACGCCGGGACAGACCCCACAGATACGCAGTATTTT.

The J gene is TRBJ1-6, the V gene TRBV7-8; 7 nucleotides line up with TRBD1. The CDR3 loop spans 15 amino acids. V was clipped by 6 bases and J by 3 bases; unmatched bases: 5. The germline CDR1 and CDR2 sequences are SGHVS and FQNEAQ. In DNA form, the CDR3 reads TGTGCCAGCAGACCACGACAGGGCTATAATTCACCCCTCCACTTT. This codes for CASRPRQGYNSPLHF.

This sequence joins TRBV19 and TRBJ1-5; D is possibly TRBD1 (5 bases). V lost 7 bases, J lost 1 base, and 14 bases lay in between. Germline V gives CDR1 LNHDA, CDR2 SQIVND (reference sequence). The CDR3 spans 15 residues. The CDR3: CASIRYGGSNQPQHF. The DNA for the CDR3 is TGTGCCAGTATAAGGTATGGGGGGAGCAATCAGCCCCAGCATTTT. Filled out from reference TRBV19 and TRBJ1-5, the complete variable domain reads DGGITQSPKYLFRKEGQNVTLSCEQNLNHDAMYWYRQDPGQGLRLIYYSQIVNDFQKGDIAEGYSVSREKKESFPLTVTSAQKNPTAFYLCASIRYGGSNQPQHFGDGTRLSIL.

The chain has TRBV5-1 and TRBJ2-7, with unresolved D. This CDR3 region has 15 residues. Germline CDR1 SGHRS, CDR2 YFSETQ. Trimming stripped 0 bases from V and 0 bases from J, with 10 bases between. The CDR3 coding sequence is TGCGCCAGCAGCTTGGGCGTCCGGAGCTCCTACGAGCAGTACGTC. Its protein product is CASSLGVRSSYEQYV.

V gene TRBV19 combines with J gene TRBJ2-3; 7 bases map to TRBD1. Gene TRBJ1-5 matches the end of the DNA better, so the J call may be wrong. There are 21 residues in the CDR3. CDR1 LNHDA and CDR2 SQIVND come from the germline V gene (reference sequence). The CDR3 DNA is TGTGCCAGTAGTCCCCCTCCGGGACAGCTAGCGGGAGTCATCGGGACAGATACGCAGCATTTT. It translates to CASSPPPGQLAGVIGTDTQHF.

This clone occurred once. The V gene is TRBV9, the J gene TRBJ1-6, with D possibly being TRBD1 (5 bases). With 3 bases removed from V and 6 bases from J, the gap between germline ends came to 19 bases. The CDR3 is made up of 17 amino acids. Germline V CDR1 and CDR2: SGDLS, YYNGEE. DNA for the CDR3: TGTGCCAGCAGCGAGGACAAATCGGGCTCGGGTAATTCACCCCTCCACTTT. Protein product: CASSEDKSGSGNSPLHF.

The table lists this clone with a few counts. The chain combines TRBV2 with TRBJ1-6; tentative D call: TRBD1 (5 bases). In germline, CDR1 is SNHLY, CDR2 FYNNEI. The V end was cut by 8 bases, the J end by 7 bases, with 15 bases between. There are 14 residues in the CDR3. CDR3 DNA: TGTGCCAGCCGACGACAGCAGATGAATTCACCCCTCCACTTT. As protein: CASRRQQMNSPLHF.

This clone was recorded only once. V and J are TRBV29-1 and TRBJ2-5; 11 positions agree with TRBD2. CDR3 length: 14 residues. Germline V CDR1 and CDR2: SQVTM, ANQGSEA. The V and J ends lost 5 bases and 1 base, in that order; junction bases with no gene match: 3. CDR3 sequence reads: CSVLAGGPQETQYF. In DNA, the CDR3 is TGCAGCGTTCTAGCGGGGGGCCCCCAAGAGACCCAGTACTTC.

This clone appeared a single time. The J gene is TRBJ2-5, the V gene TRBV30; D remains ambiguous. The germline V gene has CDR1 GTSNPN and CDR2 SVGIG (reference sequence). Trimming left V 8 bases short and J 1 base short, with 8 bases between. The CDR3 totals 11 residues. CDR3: CARGGQETQYF. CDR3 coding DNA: TGTGCCCGCGGTGGCCAAGAGACCCAGTACTTC.

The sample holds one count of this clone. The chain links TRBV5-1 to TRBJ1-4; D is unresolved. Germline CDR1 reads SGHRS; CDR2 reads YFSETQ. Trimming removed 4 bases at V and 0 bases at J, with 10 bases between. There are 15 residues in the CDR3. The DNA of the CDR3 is TGCGCCAGCAGCGTGAACAGTGCAACTAATGAAAAACTGTTTTTT. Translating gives CASSVNSATNEKLFF. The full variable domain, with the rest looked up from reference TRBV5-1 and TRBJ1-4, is KAGVTQTPRYLIKTRGQQVTLSCSPISGHRSVSWYQQTPGQGLQFLFEYFSETQRNKGNFPGRFSGRQFSNSRSEMNVSTLELGDSALYLCASSVNSATNEKLFFGSGTQLSVL.

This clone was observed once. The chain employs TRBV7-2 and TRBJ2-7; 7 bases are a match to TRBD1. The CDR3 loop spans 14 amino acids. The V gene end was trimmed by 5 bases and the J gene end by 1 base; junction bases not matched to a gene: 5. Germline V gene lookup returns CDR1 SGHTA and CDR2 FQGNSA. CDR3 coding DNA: TGTGCCAGCAGCCAATCGGACAGGTCCTACGAGCAGTACGTC. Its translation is CASSQSDRSYEQYV.

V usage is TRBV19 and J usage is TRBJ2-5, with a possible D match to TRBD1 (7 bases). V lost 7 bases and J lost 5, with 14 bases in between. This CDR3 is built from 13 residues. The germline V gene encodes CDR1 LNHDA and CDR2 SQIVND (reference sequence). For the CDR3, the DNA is TGTGCCAGTACCTTATCAGGGGGGGAGACCCAGTACTTC. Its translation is CASTLSGGETQYF. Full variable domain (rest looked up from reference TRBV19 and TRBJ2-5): DGGITQSPKYLFRKEGQNVTLSCEQNLNHDAMYWYRQDPGQGLRLIYYSQIVNDFQKGDIAEGYSVSREKKESFPLTVTSAQKNPTAFYLCASTLSGGETQYFGPGTRLLVL.

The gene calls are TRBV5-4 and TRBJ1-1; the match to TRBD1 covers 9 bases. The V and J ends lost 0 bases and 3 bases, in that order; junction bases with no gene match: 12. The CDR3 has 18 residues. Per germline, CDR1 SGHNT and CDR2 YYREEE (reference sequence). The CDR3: CASSLAWDRVVGDTEAFF. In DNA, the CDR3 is TGTGCCAGCAGCTTGGCCTGGGACAGGGTCGTCGGGGACACTGAAGCTTTCTTT.

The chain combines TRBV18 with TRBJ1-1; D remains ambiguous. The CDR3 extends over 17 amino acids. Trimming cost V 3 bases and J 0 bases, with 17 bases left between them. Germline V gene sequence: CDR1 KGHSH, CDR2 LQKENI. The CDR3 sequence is CASSPRKTEIMNTEAFF. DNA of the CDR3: TGTGCCAGCTCACCGAGAAAAACAGAGATAATGAACACTGAAGCTTTCTTT.

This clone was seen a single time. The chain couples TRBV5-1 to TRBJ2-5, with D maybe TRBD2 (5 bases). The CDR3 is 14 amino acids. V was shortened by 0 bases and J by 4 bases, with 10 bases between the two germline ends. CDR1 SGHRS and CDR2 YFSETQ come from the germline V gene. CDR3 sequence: CASSLVVGRETQYF. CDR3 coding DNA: TGCGCCAGCAGCTTGGTGGTAGGGAGAGAGACCCAGTACTTC.

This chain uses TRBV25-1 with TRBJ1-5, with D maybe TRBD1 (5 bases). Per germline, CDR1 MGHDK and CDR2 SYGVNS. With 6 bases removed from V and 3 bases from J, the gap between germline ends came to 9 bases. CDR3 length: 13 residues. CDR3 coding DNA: TGTGCCAGCAGGGGAGGGGTCAATCAGCCCCAGCATTTT. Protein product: CASRGGVNQPQHF.

The CDR3 DNA follows: TGTGCCATCAGTGACCAGGGGCGAGGAGATACGCAGTATTTT. Protein product: CAISDQGRGDTQYF. The J gene is TRBJ2-3, the V gene TRBV10-3, with D maybe TRBD1 (6 bases). The CDR3 runs 14 residues. The V gene lost 3 bases and the J gene lost 5 bases, with 12 bases spanning the gap. Germline assignment: CDR1 ENHRY and CDR2 SYGVKD.

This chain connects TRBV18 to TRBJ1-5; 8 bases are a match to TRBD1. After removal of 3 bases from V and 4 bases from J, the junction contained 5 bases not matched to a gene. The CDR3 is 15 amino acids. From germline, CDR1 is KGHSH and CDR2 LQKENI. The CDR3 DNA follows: TGTGCCAGCTCACCGGGACAGGTATCTAATCAGCCCCAGCATTTT. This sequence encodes CASSPGQVSNQPQHF.